What follows are 26 T cell receptor beta chains derived from one specimen sequenced in a study of chemoradiotherapy in HPV16-positive cancers. Some clones are missing from TCRdb's copy, which holds only in-frame ones; the method was immunoSEQ multiplex PCR. The table records approximately 12,000 clones, 85% to 90% of them present only once. This material was acquired from a patient who underwent chemoradiotherapy. Source of these receptors: a human donor with HPV-associated anogenital cancer.

This rearrangement joins TRBV5-1 to TRBJ2-7; D not resolved. This CDR3 is 15 amino acids long. Germline V gives CDR1 SGHRS, CDR2 YFSETQ. Between the trimmed V and J ends, which lost 2 bases and 4 bases, there was a span of 16 bases. The CDR3 bases are TGCGCCAGCAGCTTTACTTGGGATCCAGGTTACGAGCAGTACTTC. It translates to CASSFTWDPGYEQYF.

This chain joins TRBV2 and TRBJ1-1, with TRBD1 matching over 9 bases. Germline-derived CDR1 and CDR2 are SNHLY and FYNNEI. The CDR3 is 16 amino acids. V shed 1 base, J shed 3 bases, and the junction held 6 bases outside the gene matches. In DNA form, the CDR3 reads TGTGCCAGCAGTGAAGGGTTTGGACAGGGGTACACTGAAGCTTTCTTT. It is translated as CASSEGFGQGYTEAFF.

The rearrangement joins TRBV5-1 to TRBJ2-7; D perhaps matches TRBD1 (5 bases). Trimming removed 3 bases from V and 2 bases from J, with 12 bases in between. The germline V gene encodes CDR1 SGHRS and CDR2 YFSETQ. This CDR3 has 14 amino acids. CDR3 in amino acids: CASSSGHTTYEQYF. CDR3 bases: TGCGCCAGCAGCTCTGGACACACTACCTACGAGCAGTACTTC. Full variable domain (rest looked up from reference TRBV5-1 and TRBJ2-7): KAGVTQTPRYLIKTRGQQVTLSCSPISGHRSVSWYQQTPGQGLQFLFEYFSETQRNKGNFPGRFSGRQFSNSRSEMNVSTLELGDSALYLCASSSGHTTYEQYFGPGTRLTVT.

The chain couples TRBV29-1 to TRBJ2-7; D perhaps matches TRBD2 (6 bases). Germline V gene data show CDR1 as SQVTM and CDR2 as ANQGSEA. The CDR3 sequence is 12 residues long. V lost 6 bases to trimming and J lost 5 bases, with 14 bases between them. The CDR3 reads CSVVPGADEQYF. The CDR3 DNA follows: TGCAGCGTAGTCCCGGGAGCGGACGAGCAGTACTTC.

This clone was found once. V is TRBV21-1 and J is TRBJ2-7. TRBV21-1 is given as a pseudogene. This CDR3 is built from 12 residues. The CDR3 coding sequence is TGTGCCAGCAGCAACGTTTGGGGCGAGCAGTACTTC. Protein: CASSNVWGEQYF.

This clone was recorded only once. The gene calls are TRBV6-5 and TRBJ1-1, with D unclear. CDR3 length equals 15 residues. The V end lost 6 bases, the J end lost 1 base, and 15 bases lay between the germline ends. CDR1 and CDR2 (germline): MNHEY, SVGAGI. The CDR3 coding sequence is TGTGCCAGCAGGACGAGTGGTAATAAGAACACTGAAGCTTTCTTT. Encoded protein: CASRTSGNKNTEAFF.

The chain links TRBV19 to TRBJ2-5; 10 nucleotides agree with TRBD1. Per germline, CDR1 LNHDA and CDR2 SQIVND (reference sequence). The CDR3 is made up of 14 amino acids. With 6 bases clipped from V and 5 bases from J, the junction kept 6 bases outside the gene matches. The CDR3 DNA reads as TGTGCCAGTAGCCTGGGACAGGGGATTGAGACCCAGTACTTC. This encodes CASSLGQGIETQYF.

The gene calls are TRBV7-6 and TRBJ2-2; 7 bases match TRBD2. V gave up 0 bases and J gave up 0 bases; unmatched junction bases: 4. The CDR3 covers 17 residues. Germline CDR1 reads SGHVS; CDR2 reads FNYEAQ. This CDR3 reads CASSLAGGTSNTGELFF. The DNA for the CDR3 is TGTGCCAGCAGCTTAGCCGGGGGGACGTCGAACACCGGGGAGCTGTTTTTT.

About this clone: One end of the junction does not line up with germline, which may come from a read error. The chain combines TRBV11-2 with TRBJ2-7; weak D call: TRBD1 (5 bases). Germline CDR1 and CDR2: SGHAT and FQNNGV. This CDR3 has 11 residues. As DNA, the CDR3 is TGTGCCAGCAGCTCGCAGGGTGGTGGGGACTTC. Encoded protein: CASSSQGGGDF.

The chain uses TRBV29-1 and TRBJ2-7; D possibly corresponds to TRBD1 (5 bases). CDR3 length equals 13 residues. Germline-derived CDR1 and CDR2 are SQVTM and ANQGSEA. V was cut by 4 bases and J by 0 bases, with 10 bases left in between. The CDR3 spells CSVGGESSYEQYF. CDR3 nucleotides: TGCAGCGTTGGGGGCGAAAGCTCCTACGAGCAGTACTTC.

The V gene is TRBV10-1, the J gene TRBJ1-2; D gene uncertain. Trimming pared 0 bases from V and 7 bases from J, leaving 9 bases between. Germline values: CDR1 WNHNN, CDR2 SYGVQD (reference sequence). The CDR3 loop spans 13 amino acids. CDR3 nucleotide sequence: TGCGCCAGCAGTGAGTCTGGCAGTGGTGGCTACACCTTC. Translation gives CASSESGSGGYTF.

The gene calls are TRBV9 and TRBJ2-5; 7 bases line up with TRBD2. The germline gives CDR1 SGDLS, CDR2 YYNGEE. The length of the CDR3 is 16 residues. Unmatched junction bases numbered 14, after V lost 4 bases and J lost 5 bases. The CDR3 region is CASSQDRGDFSETQYF. In DNA, the CDR3 is TGTGCCAGCAGCCAAGACCGGGGGGACTTTAGCGAGACCCAGTACTTC. Full variable domain (outside the CDR3, taken from reference TRBV9 and TRBJ2-5): DSGVTQTPKHLITATGQRVTLRCSPRSGDLSVYWYQQSLDQGLQFLIQYYNGEERAKGNILERFSAQQFPDLHSELNLSSLELGDSALYFCASSQDRGDFSETQYFGPGTRLLVL.

This clone was detected only once. The chain combines TRBV7-2 with TRBJ1-2, with 7 positions matching TRBD1. CDR3 length equals 17 residues. V was clipped by 4 bases and J by 2 bases; unmatched bases: 13. Per the germline V gene, CDR1 is SGHTA and CDR2 is FQGNSA. CDR3 sequence (DNA): TGTGCCAGCAGCTCCACGAAGACGGGACAGCTCAACTATGGCTACACCTTC. This encodes CASSSTKTGQLNYGYTF.

This rearrangement joins TRBV6-5 to TRBJ2-1; D may correspond to TRBD1 or TRBD2 (5 bases each). The germline CDR1 and CDR2 sequences are MNHEY and SVGAGI. The CDR3 is made up of 16 amino acids. V was trimmed by 2 bases and J by 8 bases, leaving 19 bases between them. CDR3 loop: CASSYRPGRLYDEQFF. The CDR3 DNA is TGTGCCAGCAGTTACCGGCCGGGACGCCTTTACGATGAGCAGTTCTTC.

V gene TRBV27 combines with J gene TRBJ2-7, with D possibly being TRBD1 (5 bases). The germline gives CDR1 MNHEY, CDR2 SMNVEV (reference sequence). CDR3 length: 17 residues. The V end lost 1 base, the J end lost 2 bases, and 18 bases lay between the germline ends. The CDR3 DNA sequence: TGTGCCAGCAGTTTATACAGGACGGAAGTCAATACCTACGAGCAGTACTTC. It translates to CASSLYRTEVNTYEQYF.

The chain is built from TRBV18 and TRBJ1-2, with D unclear. The CDR3 extends over 13 amino acids. Trimming took off 1 base at V and 2 bases at J, with 5 bases between the two ends. The germline V gene has CDR1 KGHSH and CDR2 LQKENI. Here the CDR3 reads CASSPLRNYGYTF. For the CDR3, the DNA is TGTGCCAGCTCACCACTCCGGAACTATGGCTACACCTTC.

The sample holds one count of this clone. This chain connects TRBV5-1 to TRBJ2-3; tentative D call: TRBD1 (6 bases). Germline loops: CDR1 SGHRS, CDR2 YFSETQ. CDR3 length: 16 residues. V dropped 4 bases and J dropped 1 base, with 16 bases sitting between them. The CDR3 region has the DNA TGCGCCAGCAGCCCCGACCAGGGGCACGGCACAGATACGCAGTATTTT. Translating gives CASSPDQGHGTDTQYF.

Only a few counts were recorded for this clone. The chain joins TRBV25-1 to TRBJ2-3, with 9 nucleotides matching TRBD2. Germline trimming cut 2 bases from V and 6 bases from J; bases unmatched to any gene: 9. CDR3 length: 16 residues. CDR1 is MGHDK and CDR2 is SYGVNS in the germline V gene. The chain's CDR3 is CASSEGSRGGLDTQYF. CDR3 nucleotide sequence: TGTGCCAGCAGTGAAGGTTCGCGGGGGGGGTTGGATACGCAGTATTTT.

The chain carries TRBV7-2 and TRBJ2-1; 9 bases line up with TRBD2. The germline gives CDR1 SGHTA, CDR2 FQGNSA. There are 15 residues in the CDR3. Trimming cost V 3 bases and J 2 bases; bases outside gene matches: 2. In nucleotides, the CDR3 is TGTGCCAGCAGCTTGACTAGCGGACCCTACAATGAGCAGTTCTTC. As protein: CASSLTSGPYNEQFF. Supplemented by reference TRBV7-2 and TRBJ2-1, the full variable domain reads GAGVSQSPSNKVTEKGKDVELRCDPISGHTALYWYRQSLGQGLEFLIYFQGNSAPDKSGLPSDRFSAERTGGSVSTLTIQRTQQEDSAVYLCASSLTSGPYNEQFFGPGTRLTVL.

This clone was counted a single time. The chain links TRBV2 to TRBJ1-2; D might be TRBD1 (5 bases). The germline CDR1 and CDR2 sequences are SNHLY and FYNNEI. CDR3 length equals 14 residues. Trimming took off 3 bases at V and 7 bases at J, with 15 bases between the two ends. This CDR3 reads CASSEEQVLRGYTF. The CDR3 nucleotides are TGTGCCAGCAGTGAGGAACAGGTACTACGTGGCTACACCTTC.

V gene TRBV25-1 combines with J gene TRBJ2-7; tentative D call: TRBD1 (5 bases). Between the trimmed V and J ends, which lost 3 bases and 2 bases, there was a span of 8 bases. This CDR3 contains 13 residues. Germline V gene sequence: CDR1 MGHDK, CDR2 SYGVNS. DNA for the CDR3: TGTGCCAGCAGTGAGGGCAGGGCCTACGAGCAGTACTTC. Its protein product is CASSEGRAYEQYF.

The J gene is TRBJ1-1, the V gene TRBV30, with D uncertain. Trimming pared 1 base from V and 2 bases from J, leaving 8 bases between. Looked up from germline, CDR1 is GTSNPN and CDR2 is SVGIG (reference sequence). The CDR3 has 13 amino acids. The DNA of the CDR3 is TGTGCCTGGAGTGGGAGGCCTAACACTGAAGCTTTCTTT. Amino acid sequence: CAWSGRPNTEAFF.

This chain connects TRBV25-1 to TRBJ1-1; the D gene is possibly TRBD1 (6 bases). Trimming took 8 bases from V and 8 from J, leaving 15 bases between them. Germline lookup yields CDR1 MGHDK and CDR2 SYGVNS. The CDR3 sequence is 12 residues long. The CDR3 loop is CASSWGAGEAFF. CDR3 nucleotide sequence: TGTGCCAGCTCCTGGGGGGCTGGGGAAGCTTTCTTT.

V gene TRBV29-1 combines with J gene TRBJ2-2; D gene uncertain. The V gene lost 4 bases and the J gene lost 2 bases, with 14 bases spanning the gap. There are 15 residues in the CDR3. Germline-derived CDR1 and CDR2 are SQVTM and ANQGSEA. CDR3 loop: CSVGTQRLNTGELFF. For the CDR3, the DNA is TGCAGCGTTGGTACCCAGAGATTAAACACCGGGGAGCTGTTTTTT.

The CDR3 coding sequence is TGTGCCAGCAGCCCTCAAACAGGGGAGGGCACTGAAGCTTTCTTT. Protein sequence: CASSPQTGEGTEAFF. This chain connects TRBV11-1 to TRBJ1-1; 7 nucleotides line up with TRBD1. CDR3 size: 15 residues. Trimming removed 5 bases from V and 4 bases from J; junction bases left unmatched: 10. CDR1 and CDR2 from the germline V gene are SGHAT and FQDESV (reference sequence).

This sequence joins TRBV11-3 and TRBJ2-1; 14 positions agree with TRBD2. The CDR3 runs 18 residues. CDR1 and CDR2 from the germline V gene are SGHNT and YENEEA. Trimming cost V 4 bases and J 9 bases; bases outside gene matches: 14. DNA of the CDR3: TGTGCCAGCAGCTCATTGAACAGGTGGACTAGCGGGGGGAGTGAGCAGTTCTTC. Translated: CASSSLNRWTSGGSEQFF.